This TCR beta chain originates from a study of long-term antiretroviral therapy in people with HIV. Survey-level immunoSEQ v3.0 assays were run. The assay was immunoSEQ multiplex PCR, and TCRdb's table has in-frame clones only and misses some. The data hold some 28,000 clones, with 80% to 95% observed a single time. Germline V gene sequence: CDR1 MGHDK, CDR2 SYGVNS. This CDR3 has 14 residues. V was clipped by 2 bases and J by 8 bases; unmatched bases: 8. The receptor comes from a woman between 40 and 50 years old with HIV. This specimen was unsorted PBMCs, taken about 5.5 years after starting antiretroviral therapy. The genes are TRBV25-1 and TRBJ1-2; 7 bases are a match to TRBD1. The CDR3 loop is CASSEGPGGRGYTF. Here the CDR3 DNA reads TGTGCCAGCAGTGAAGGTCCAGGGGGGCGCGGCTACACCTTC.